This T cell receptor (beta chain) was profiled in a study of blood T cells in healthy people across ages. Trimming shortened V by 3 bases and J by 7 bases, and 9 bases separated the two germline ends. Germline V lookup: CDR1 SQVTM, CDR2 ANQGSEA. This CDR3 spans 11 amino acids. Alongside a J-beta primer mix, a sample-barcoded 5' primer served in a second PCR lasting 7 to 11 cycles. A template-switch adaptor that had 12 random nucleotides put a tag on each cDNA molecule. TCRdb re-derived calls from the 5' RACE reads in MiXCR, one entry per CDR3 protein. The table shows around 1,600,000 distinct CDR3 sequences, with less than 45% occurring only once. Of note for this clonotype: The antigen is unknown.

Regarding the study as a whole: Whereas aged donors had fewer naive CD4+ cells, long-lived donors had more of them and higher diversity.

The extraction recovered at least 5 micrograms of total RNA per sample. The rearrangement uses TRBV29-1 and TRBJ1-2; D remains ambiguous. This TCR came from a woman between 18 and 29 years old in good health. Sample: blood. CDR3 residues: CSVDAGFGYTF. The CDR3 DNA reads TGCAGCGTTGATGCGGGGTTTGGCTACACCTTC.